The 13 T cell receptor beta chains reported below all come from one sample, sequenced in a study of blood T cell repertoires in COVID-19. Method: immunoSEQ multiplex PCR; TCRdb's copy keeps in-frame clones and lacks some. The table shows some 200,000 clones, with around 90% occurring only once. What was sequenced was PBMCs or T cells enriched from blood (not recorded which). These TCRs come from a woman in her 30s who had recovered from COVID-19.

The chain links TRBV13 to TRBJ1-2, with D perhaps TRBD1 (6 bases). CDR3 length equals 14 residues. The germline gives CDR1 PRHDT, CDR2 FYEKMQ (reference sequence). Trimming left V 4 bases short and J 3 bases short, with 12 bases between. CDR3 loop: CASSSEDRHYGYTF. DNA of the CDR3: TGTGCCAGCAGCTCGGAAGACAGGCACTATGGCTACACCTTC.

The genes are TRBV27 and TRBJ1-4; 8 bases align to TRBD1. J gave up 3 bases and V 6 bases, and 6 bases lay outside the gene matches. The CDR3 spans 15 residues. Germline CDR1 reads MNHEY; CDR2 reads SMNVEV (reference sequence). The CDR3 loop reads CASRQAGQANEKLFF. The CDR3 nucleotides are TGTGCCAGCAGACAGGCGGGACAGGCTAATGAAAAACTGTTTTTT.

The gene calls are TRBV7-3 and TRBJ2-5, with TRBD2 matching 12 bases. V was clipped by 5 bases and J by 1 base; unmatched bases: 17. This CDR3 contains 20 residues. The germline CDR1 and CDR2 sequences are SGHTA and FQGTGA. The DNA for the CDR3 is TGTGCCAGCAGCCCGTCGACTAGCGGGAGATATGAGGGGATCCAAGAGACCCAGTACTTC. It codes for CASSPSTSGRYEGIQETQYF.

This clone appeared once. The rearrangement uses TRBV4-3 and TRBJ2-5; 8 bases are a match to TRBD1. CDR1 LGHNA and CDR2 YSLEER come from the germline V gene. The CDR3 has 18 residues. V lost 3 bases to trimming and J lost 5 bases; unmatched junction nucleotides: 17. The DNA of the CDR3 is TGCGCCAGCAGCCAGGAGGACAGGGCCGGGGCCTCCTGGGAGACCCAGTACTTC. This encodes CASSQEDRAGASWETQYF.

The gene calls are TRBV19 and TRBJ2-1; 16 bases line up with TRBD2. CDR3 length equals 18 residues. Germline V CDR1 and CDR2: LNHDA, SQIVND (reference sequence). V lost 6 bases and J lost 0; bases outside the gene matches: 5. CDR3 in amino acids: CASRPGLAGGSSYNEQFF. The CDR3 nucleotides read TGTGCCAGTAGACCGGGACTAGCGGGAGGGAGCTCCTACAATGAGCAGTTCTTC.

The V and J genes are TRBV7-2 and TRBJ1-4, with D maybe TRBD1 (5 bases). Trimming left V 3 bases short and J 3 bases short, with 8 bases between. CDR1 SGHTA and CDR2 FQGNSA come from the germline V gene. This CDR3 contains 14 residues. The CDR3 DNA sequence: TGTGCCAGCAGCTTGGGGCCTTCTAATGAAAAACTGTTTTTT. Its translation: CASSLGPSNEKLFF.

In this sample, this clone turned up once. The chain carries TRBV6-5 and TRBJ1-1; a possible D gene is TRBD1 (6 bases). Germline loops: CDR1 MNHEY, CDR2 SVGAGI. This CDR3 comprises 13 residues. The V and J ends lost 6 bases and 2 bases respectively, with 10 bases between them. The CDR3 sequence: CASRRTANTEAFF. CDR3 DNA: TGTGCCAGCAGAAGGACAGCAAACACTGAAGCTTTCTTT.

The rearrangement uses TRBV2 and TRBJ2-7; D might be TRBD1 (5 bases). The CDR3 loop spans 13 amino acids. Trimming removed 7 bases from V and 2 bases from J, with 12 bases in between. CDR1 and CDR2 (germline): SNHLY, FYNNEI. The CDR3: CASTLDSTYEQYF. DNA of the CDR3: TGTGCCAGCACCCTAGACAGTACCTACGAGCAGTACTTC.

V is TRBV5-5 and J is TRBJ2-1, with 14 bases aligning to TRBD2. The CDR3 runs to 16 residues. Germline lookup yields CDR1 SGHKS and CDR2 YYEKEE (reference sequence). The V gene end was trimmed by 4 bases and the J gene end by 7 bases; junction bases not matched to a gene: 7. The CDR3 spells CASSGPGLAGVNEQFF. CDR3 DNA: TGTGCCAGCAGCGGCCCGGGACTAGCGGGGGTGAATGAGCAGTTCTTC.

The chain combines TRBV24-1 with TRBJ2-3, with 10 bases matching TRBD2. Germline CDR1 KGHDR, CDR2 SFDVKD. The trim removed 8 bases at V and 3 bases at J, leaving 4 bases unmatched. The CDR3 sequence is 14 residues long. The CDR3 sequence is CATTASGRTDTQYF. The CDR3 nucleotides are TGTGCCACCACGGCTAGCGGGAGAACAGATACGCAGTATTTT.

DNA of the CDR3: TGTGCCAGCAGATCAGGGGCGATAAATTCACCCCTCCACTTT. It specifies CASRSGAINSPLHF. V gene TRBV27 combines with J gene TRBJ1-6, with D possibly matching TRBD1 (6 bases). V was shortened by 6 bases and J by 7 bases, with 13 bases between the two germline ends. Germline V CDR1 and CDR2: MNHEY, SMNVEV (reference sequence). CDR3 size: 14 residues.

The genes are TRBV27 and TRBJ2-2; 7 nucleotides line up with TRBD1. The CDR3 has 15 residues. Trimming at V came to 4 bases and at J to 4 bases, leaving 6 bases not matched to a gene. The germline gives CDR1 MNHEY, CDR2 SMNVEV (reference sequence). CDR3 amino acids: CASSWQQGRTGELFF. CDR3 in DNA: TGTGCCAGCAGTTGGCAACAGGGGCGCACCGGGGAGCTGTTTTTT.

The chain couples TRBV27 to TRBJ2-7, with 8 bases lining up with TRBD2. This CDR3 is 14 amino acids long. CDR1 is MNHEY, CDR2 SMNVEV, per germline (reference sequence). The V segment lost 5 bases and the J segment 3 bases; nucleotides outside the gene matches: 6. The CDR3 DNA is TGTGCCAGCAGTCCCGGGACTAGAGGCTACGAGCAGTACTTC. Amino acids: CASSPGTRGYEQYF.